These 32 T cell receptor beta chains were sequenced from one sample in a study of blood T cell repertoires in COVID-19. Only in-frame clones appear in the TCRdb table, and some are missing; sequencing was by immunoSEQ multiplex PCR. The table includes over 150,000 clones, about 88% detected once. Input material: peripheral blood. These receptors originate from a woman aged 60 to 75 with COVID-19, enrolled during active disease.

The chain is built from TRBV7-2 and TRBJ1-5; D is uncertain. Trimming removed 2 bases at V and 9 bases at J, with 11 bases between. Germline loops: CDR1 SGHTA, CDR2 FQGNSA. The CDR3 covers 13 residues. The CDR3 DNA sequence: TGTGCCAGCAGCTTATCAGACCGGGGGCCCCAGCATTTT. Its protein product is CASSLSDRGPQHF.

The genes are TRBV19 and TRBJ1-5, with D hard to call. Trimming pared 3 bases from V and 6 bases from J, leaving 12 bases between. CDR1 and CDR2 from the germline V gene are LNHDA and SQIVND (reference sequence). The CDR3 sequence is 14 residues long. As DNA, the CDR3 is TGTGCCAGTAGTATTACCGGGTTCGGTCAGCCCCAGCATTTT. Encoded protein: CASSITGFGQPQHF. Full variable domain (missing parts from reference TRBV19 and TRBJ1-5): DGGITQSPKYLFRKEGQNVTLSCEQNLNHDAMYWYRQDPGQGLRLIYYSQIVNDFQKGDIAEGYSVSREKKESFPLTVTSAQKNPTAFYLCASSITGFGQPQHFGDGTRLSIL.

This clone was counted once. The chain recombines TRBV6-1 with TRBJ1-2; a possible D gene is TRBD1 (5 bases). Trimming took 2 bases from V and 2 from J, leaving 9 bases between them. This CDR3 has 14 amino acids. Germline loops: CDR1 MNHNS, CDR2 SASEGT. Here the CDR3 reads CASSETGVNYGYTF. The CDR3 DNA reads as TGTGCCAGCAGTGAAACAGGTGTCAACTATGGCTACACCTTC.

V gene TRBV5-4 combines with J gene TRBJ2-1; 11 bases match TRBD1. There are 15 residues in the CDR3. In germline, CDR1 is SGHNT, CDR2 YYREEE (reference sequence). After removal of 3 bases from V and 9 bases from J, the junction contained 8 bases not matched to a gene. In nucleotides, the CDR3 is TGTGCCAGCAGCTCGGATCGGGGACAGGGGGGTGAGCAGTTCTTC. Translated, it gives CASSSDRGQGGEQFF.

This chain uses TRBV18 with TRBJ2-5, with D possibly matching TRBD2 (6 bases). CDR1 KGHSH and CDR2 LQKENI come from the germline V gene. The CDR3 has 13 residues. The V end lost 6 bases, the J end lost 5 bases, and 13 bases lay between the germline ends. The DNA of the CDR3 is TGTGCCAGCTCGCGGGACCCGCCGGAGACCCAGTACTTC. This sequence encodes CASSRDPPETQYF.

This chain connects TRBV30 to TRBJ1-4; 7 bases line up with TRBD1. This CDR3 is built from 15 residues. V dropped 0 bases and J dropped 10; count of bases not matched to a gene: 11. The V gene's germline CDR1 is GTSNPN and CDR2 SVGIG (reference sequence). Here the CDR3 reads CAWSVKGWQGGKLFF. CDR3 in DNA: TGTGCCTGGAGTGTTAAGGGGTGGCAGGGGGGAAAACTGTTTTTT.

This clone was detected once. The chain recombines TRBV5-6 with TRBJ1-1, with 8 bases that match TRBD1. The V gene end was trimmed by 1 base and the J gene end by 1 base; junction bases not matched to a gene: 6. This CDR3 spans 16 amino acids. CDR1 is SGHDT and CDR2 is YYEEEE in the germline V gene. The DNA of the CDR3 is TGTGCCAGCAGCTTGTTCGGACAGGGTGGGAACACTGAAGCTTTCTTT. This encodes CASSLFGQGGNTEAFF.

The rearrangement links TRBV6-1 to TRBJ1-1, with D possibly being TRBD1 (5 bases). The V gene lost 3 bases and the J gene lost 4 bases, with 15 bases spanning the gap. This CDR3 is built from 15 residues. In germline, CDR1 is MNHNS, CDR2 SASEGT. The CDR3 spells CASSDPGGRSTEAFF. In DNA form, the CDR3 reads TGTGCCAGCAGTGACCCCGGGGGTAGAAGCACTGAAGCTTTCTTT.

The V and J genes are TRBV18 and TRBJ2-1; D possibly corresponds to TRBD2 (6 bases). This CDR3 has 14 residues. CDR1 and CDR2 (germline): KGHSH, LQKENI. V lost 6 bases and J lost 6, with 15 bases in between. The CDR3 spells CASSAGRSPNEQFF. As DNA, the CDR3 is TGTGCCAGCTCCGCAGGGAGGTCCCCCAATGAGCAGTTCTTC.

DNA for the CDR3: TGTGCCAGCAGTTACTCAGGGCGGGGGTACCAAGAGACCCAGTACTTC. Its protein is CASSYSGRGYQETQYF. J is TRBJ2-5 and V is TRBV6-5; TRBD2 aligns across 7 bases. CDR1 is MNHEY, CDR2 SVGAGI, per germline. This CDR3 has 16 residues. With 0 bases clipped from V and 0 bases from J, the junction kept 4 bases outside the gene matches.

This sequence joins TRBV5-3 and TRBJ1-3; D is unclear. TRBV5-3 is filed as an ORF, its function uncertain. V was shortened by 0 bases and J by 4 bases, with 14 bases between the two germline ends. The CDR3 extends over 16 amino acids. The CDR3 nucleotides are TGTGCCAGAAGCTTGGCCTCTCGGAGGGAGGGAAACACCATATATTTT. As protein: CARSLASRREGNTIYF.

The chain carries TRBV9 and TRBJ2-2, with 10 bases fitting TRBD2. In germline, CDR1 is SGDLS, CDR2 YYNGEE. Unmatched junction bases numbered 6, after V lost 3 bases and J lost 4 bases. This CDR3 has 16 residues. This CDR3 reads CASSGGLAKSTGELFF. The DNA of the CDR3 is TGTGCCAGCAGCGGGGGACTAGCGAAAAGCACCGGGGAGCTGTTTTTT. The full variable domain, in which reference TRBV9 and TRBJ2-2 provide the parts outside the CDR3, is DSGVTQTPKHLITATGQRVTLRCSPRSGDLSVYWYQQSLDQGLQFLIQYYNGEERAKGNILERFSAQQFPDLHSELNLSSLELGDSALYFCASSGGLAKSTGELFFGEGSRLTVL.

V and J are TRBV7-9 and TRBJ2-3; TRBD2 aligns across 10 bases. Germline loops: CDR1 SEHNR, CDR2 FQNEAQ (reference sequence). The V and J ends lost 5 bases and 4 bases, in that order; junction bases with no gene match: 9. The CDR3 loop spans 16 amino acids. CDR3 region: CASSPRSGRGSDTQYF. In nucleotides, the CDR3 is TGTGCCAGCAGCCCTCGAAGCGGGAGGGGATCAGATACGCAGTATTTT.

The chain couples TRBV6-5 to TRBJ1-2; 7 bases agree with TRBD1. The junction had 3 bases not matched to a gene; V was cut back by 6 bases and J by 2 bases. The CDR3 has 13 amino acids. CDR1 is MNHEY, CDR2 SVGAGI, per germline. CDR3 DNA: TGTGCCAGCAGACGGGACAGCAACTATGGCTACACCTTC. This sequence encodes CASRRDSNYGYTF.

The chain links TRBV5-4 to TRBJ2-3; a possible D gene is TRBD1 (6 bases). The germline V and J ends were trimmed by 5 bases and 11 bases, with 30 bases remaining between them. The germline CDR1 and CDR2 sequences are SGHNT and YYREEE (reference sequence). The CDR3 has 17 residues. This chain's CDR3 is CASREKDGGRTEVEQYF. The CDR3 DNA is TGTGCCAGCAGAGAGAAGGATGGGGGACGGACAGAAGTGGAGCAGTATTTT.

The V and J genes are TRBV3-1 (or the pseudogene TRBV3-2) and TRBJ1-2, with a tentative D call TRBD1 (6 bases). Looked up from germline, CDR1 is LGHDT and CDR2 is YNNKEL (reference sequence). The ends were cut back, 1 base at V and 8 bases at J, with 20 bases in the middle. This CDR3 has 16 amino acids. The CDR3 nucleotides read TGTGCCAGCAGCCAAGCAGGGGACAACGTCCTGGGGGGCTACACCTTC. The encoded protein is CASSQAGDNVLGGYTF.

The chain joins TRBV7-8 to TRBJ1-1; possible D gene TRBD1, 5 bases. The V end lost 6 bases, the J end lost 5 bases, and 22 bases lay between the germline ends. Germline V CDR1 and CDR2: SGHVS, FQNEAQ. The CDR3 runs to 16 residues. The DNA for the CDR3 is TGTGCCAGCAGTTCGGGCGGGGGAGTGGTTGGGACTGAAGCTTTCTTT. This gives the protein CASSSGGGVVGTEAFF.

The CDR3 region has the DNA TGTGCCAGCAGCTTAAATTGGGCAGGGGGTGCCGGGGAGCTGTTTTTT. Its translation is CASSLNWAGGAGELFF. This sequence joins TRBV7-6 and TRBJ2-2, with 7 bases matching TRBD1. The CDR3 spans 16 residues. CDR1 and CDR2 from the germline V gene are SGHVS and FNYEAQ. Germline trimming cut 2 bases from V and 6 bases from J; bases unmatched to any gene: 9. The whole variable domain, filled in from reference TRBV7-6 and TRBJ2-2, reads GAGVSQSPRYKVTKRGQDVALRCDPISGHVSLYWYRQALGQGPEFLTYFNYEAQQDKSGLPNDRFSAERPEGSISTLTIQRTEQRDSAMYRCASSLNWAGGAGELFFGEGSRLTVL.

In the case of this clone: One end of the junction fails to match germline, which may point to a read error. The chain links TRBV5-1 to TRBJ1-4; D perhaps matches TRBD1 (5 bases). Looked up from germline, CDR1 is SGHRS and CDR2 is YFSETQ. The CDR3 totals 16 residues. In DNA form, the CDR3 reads TGCGCCAGCCGCTTCGGGGGTAGCGCAACTAATGAAAAACTGTTTTTT. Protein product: CASRFGGSATNEKLFF.

The CDR3 nucleotides are TGTGCCAGCAGCCGTTATAATACAGGGAACTATGGCTACACCTTC. Protein sequence: CASSRYNTGNYGYTF. The chain carries TRBV6-5 and TRBJ1-2, with D possibly TRBD1 on 6 matching bases. The CDR3 sequence is 15 residues long. Trimming removed 6 bases at V and 2 bases at J, with 16 bases between. CDR1 and CDR2 (germline): MNHEY, SVGAGI.

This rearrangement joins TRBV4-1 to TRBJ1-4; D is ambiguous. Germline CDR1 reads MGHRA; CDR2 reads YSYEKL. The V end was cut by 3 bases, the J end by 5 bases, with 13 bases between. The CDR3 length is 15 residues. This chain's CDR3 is CASSQDTGRNEKLFF. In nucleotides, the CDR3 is TGCGCCAGCAGCCAGGATACCGGGAGAAATGAAAAACTGTTTTTT.

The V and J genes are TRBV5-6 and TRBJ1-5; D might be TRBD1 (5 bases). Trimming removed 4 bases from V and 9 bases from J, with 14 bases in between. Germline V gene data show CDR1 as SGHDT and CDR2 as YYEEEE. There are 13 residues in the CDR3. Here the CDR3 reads CASSRGGVGPQHF. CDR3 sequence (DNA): TGTGCCAGCAGCCGGGGGGGAGTTGGGCCCCAGCATTTT.

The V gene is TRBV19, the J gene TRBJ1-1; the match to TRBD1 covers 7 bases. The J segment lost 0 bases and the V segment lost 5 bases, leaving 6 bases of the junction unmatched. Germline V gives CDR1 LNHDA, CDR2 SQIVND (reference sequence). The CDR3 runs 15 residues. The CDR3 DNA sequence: TGTGCCAGTAGTCCCCGACAGGGTTTGAACACTGAAGCTTTCTTT. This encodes CASSPRQGLNTEAFF.

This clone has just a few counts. CDR3 coding DNA: TGCGCCAGCAGCTTGGACACTAGCGGGAGGGCCGCGGATACGCAGTATTTT. It specifies CASSLDTSGRAADTQYF. The chain carries TRBV5-1 and TRBJ2-3; 13 bases are shared with TRBD2. The trim removed 0 bases at V and 6 bases at J, leaving 7 bases unmatched. The CDR3 covers 17 residues. Germline CDR1 reads SGHRS; CDR2 reads YFSETQ.

The CDR3 DNA sequence: TGTGCCAGCAGCTCGACAGGGTTAAACATTCAGTACTTC. This encodes CASSSTGLNIQYF. This chain connects TRBV5-4 to TRBJ2-4; TRBD1 aligns across 7 bases. The CDR3 is 13 residues long. V lost 3 bases and J lost 6; bases outside the gene matches: 3. Germline V gene lookup returns CDR1 SGHNT and CDR2 YYREEE (reference sequence).

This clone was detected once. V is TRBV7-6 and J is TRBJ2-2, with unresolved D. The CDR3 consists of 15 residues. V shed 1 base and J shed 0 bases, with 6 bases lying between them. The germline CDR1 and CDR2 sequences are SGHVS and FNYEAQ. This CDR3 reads CASSLGASNTGELFF. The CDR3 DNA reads TGTGCCAGCAGCTTAGGGGCATCGAACACCGGGGAGCTGTTTTTT.

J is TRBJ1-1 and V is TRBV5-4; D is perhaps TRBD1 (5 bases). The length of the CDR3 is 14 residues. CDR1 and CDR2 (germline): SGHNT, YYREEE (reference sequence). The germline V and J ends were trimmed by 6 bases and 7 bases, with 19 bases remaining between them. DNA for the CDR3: TGTGCCAGCACCAAATTACAGGATCAGAATGAAGCTTTCTTT. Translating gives CASTKLQDQNEAFF.

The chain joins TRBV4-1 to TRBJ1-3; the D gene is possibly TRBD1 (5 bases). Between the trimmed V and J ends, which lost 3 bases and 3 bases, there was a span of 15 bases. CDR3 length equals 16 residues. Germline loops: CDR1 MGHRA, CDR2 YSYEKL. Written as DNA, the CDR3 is TGCGCCAGCAGCCAGGGTAACCGTCAGGGTGGAAACACCATATATTTT. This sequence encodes CASSQGNRQGGNTIYF.

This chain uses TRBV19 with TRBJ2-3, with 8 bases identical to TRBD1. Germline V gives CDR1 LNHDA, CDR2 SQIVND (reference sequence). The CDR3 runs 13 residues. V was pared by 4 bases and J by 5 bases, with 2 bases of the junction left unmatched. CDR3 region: CASSRDRRDTQYF. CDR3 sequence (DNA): TGTGCCAGTAGTAGGGACAGGAGAGATACGCAGTATTTT.

The CDR3 spells CASSRGQLMNTEAFF. The CDR3 coding sequence is TGTGCCAGCAGTCGGGGACAACTGATGAACACTGAAGCTTTCTTT. V gene TRBV6-5 combines with J gene TRBJ1-1, with a tentative D call TRBD1 (6 bases). This CDR3 comprises 15 residues. The V end lost 5 bases, the J end lost 0 bases, and 13 bases lay between the germline ends. The germline V gene encodes CDR1 MNHEY and CDR2 SVGAGI.

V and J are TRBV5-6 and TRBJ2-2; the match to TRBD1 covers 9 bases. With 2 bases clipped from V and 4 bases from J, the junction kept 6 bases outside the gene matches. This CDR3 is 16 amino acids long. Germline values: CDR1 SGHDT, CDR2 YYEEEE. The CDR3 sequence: CASSLPKGQGTGELFF. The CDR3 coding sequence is TGTGCCAGCAGCTTACCGAAGGGACAGGGCACCGGGGAGCTGTTTTTT.

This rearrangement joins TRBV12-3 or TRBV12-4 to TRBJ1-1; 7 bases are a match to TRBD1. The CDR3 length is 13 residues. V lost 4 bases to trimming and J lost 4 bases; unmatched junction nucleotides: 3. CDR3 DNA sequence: TGTGCCAGCAGTTCGGACAGGTTCACTGAAGCTTTCTTT. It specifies CASSSDRFTEAFF.